Below, 11 T cell receptor beta chains from the same sample are listed, as sequenced in a study of radiation and T cells in renal cell carcinoma. Assay: immunoSEQ multiplex PCR; the TCRdb copy retains only in-frame clones and omits some. The table shows some 150,000 clones, with over 65% occurring only once. Time point defined: baseline pretreatment blood. This sample's treatment: 15 Gy SBRT to primary tumor, nephrectomy 4 weeks later. Sequencing used blood, obtained from a patient whose treatment included radiotherapy and nephrectomy. The receptors were gathered from a woman aged 50 to 60 with renal cell carcinoma.

The V gene is TRBV4-1, the J gene TRBJ2-5; D call uncertain. Germline-derived CDR1 and CDR2 are MGHRA and YSYEKL. The length of the CDR3 is 12 residues. Trimming stripped 7 bases from V and 5 bases from J, with 11 bases between. The CDR3 protein is CASKDPWETQYF. The CDR3 DNA sequence: TGCGCCAGCAAGGACCCATGGGAGACCCAGTACTTC.

The chain carries TRBV7-2 and TRBJ2-1, with D possibly being TRBD1 or TRBD2 (5 bases each). This CDR3 spans 14 amino acids. V was pared by 3 bases and J by 0 bases, with 6 bases between. CDR1 is SGHTA and CDR2 is FQGNSA in the germline V gene. In nucleotides, the CDR3 is TGTGCCAGCAGCTTTGGGGGCTCCTACAATGAGCAGTTCTTC. This gives the protein CASSFGGSYNEQFF. The whole variable domain, remainder taken from reference TRBV7-2 and TRBJ2-1, is GAGVSQSPSNKVTEKGKDVELRCDPISGHTALYWYRQSLGQGLEFLIYFQGNSAPDKSGLPSDRFSAERTGGSVSTLTIQRTQQEDSAVYLCASSFGGSYNEQFFGPGTRLTVL.

The chain uses TRBV23-1 and TRBJ2-7; no reliable D call. TRBV23-1 carries the ORF label, with uncertain function. The CDR3 runs 9 residues. The V end lost 9 bases, the J end lost 1 base, and 1 base lay between the germline ends. In nucleotides, the CDR3 is TGCGCCAGGTCCTACGAGCAGTACTTC. The encoded protein is CARSYEQYF.

Notes on this clone: The same CDR3 arises from other DNA sequences in this sample as well. The J gene is TRBJ1-5, the V gene TRBV19; D may be TRBD1 (5 bases). Germline V gene lookup returns CDR1 LNHDA and CDR2 SQIVND (reference sequence). V dropped 3 bases and J dropped 0 bases, with 6 bases sitting between them. The CDR3 covers 14 residues. In DNA, the CDR3 is TGTGCCAGTAGTATGGGGCATAGCAATCAGCCCCAGCATTTT. Its translation: CASSMGHSNQPQHF.

V usage is TRBV5-4 and J usage is TRBJ2-3, with 9 bases identical to TRBD2. The CDR3 extends over 15 amino acids. CDR1 SGHNT and CDR2 YYREEE come from the germline V gene (reference sequence). V was pared by 7 bases and J by 0 bases, with 6 bases of the junction left unmatched. CDR3 nucleotides: TGTGCCAGCCAGAGCGGGGGGCTTAGCACAGATACGCAGTATTTT. The encoded protein is CASQSGGLSTDTQYF.

The chain employs TRBV6-5 and TRBJ2-4; D might be TRBD1 (6 bases). V was trimmed by 6 bases and J by 1 base, leaving 13 bases between them. Germline CDR1 is MNHEY and CDR2 is SVGAGI. The CDR3 runs to 15 residues. CDR3 coding DNA: TGTGCCAGCAGAGCTACAGGGCGCGCCAAAAACATTCAGTACTTC. Encoded protein: CASRATGRAKNIQYF.

The V and J genes are TRBV7-2 and TRBJ2-4; 12 nucleotides match TRBD2. This CDR3 is 17 amino acids long. Germline V gene data show CDR1 as SGHTA and CDR2 as FQGNSA. Losses at the gene ends were 5 bases for V and 4 bases for J; bases not matched to a gene: 9. The CDR3 protein is CASSTHVTSGGKNIQYF. The CDR3 bases are TGTGCCAGCAGCACCCACGTGACTAGCGGGGGTAAAAACATTCAGTACTTC.

The gene calls are TRBV5-1 and TRBJ2-5, with TRBD2 identical over 11 bases. There are 16 residues in the CDR3. The V segment lost 0 bases and the J segment 4 bases; nucleotides outside the gene matches: 5. Looked up from germline, CDR1 is SGHRS and CDR2 is YFSETQ. CDR3 nucleotide sequence: TGCGCCAGCAGCTTGGGAGGTCTAGCGGGGGGAGAGACCCAGTACTTC. Protein sequence: CASSLGGLAGGETQYF.

The chain combines TRBV6-1 with TRBJ2-7; 8 nucleotides match TRBD2. Germline CDR1 reads MNHNS; CDR2 reads SASEGT. J was trimmed by 3 bases and V by 7 bases; bases with no gene match: 11. This CDR3 spans 15 amino acids. The CDR3 spells CASMSGLAGLYEQYF. CDR3 nucleotides: TGTGCCAGCATGAGCGGTCTAGCGGGCCTCTACGAGCAGTACTTC.

A single count supports this clone. In DNA form, the CDR3 reads TGTGCCATCACCCGAGACAGGGCAGATGAGCAGTTCTTC. Translated, it gives CAITRDRADEQFF. J is TRBJ2-1 and V is TRBV10-3; 7 bases are shared with TRBD1. CDR1 and CDR2 (germline): ENHRY, SYGVKD. This CDR3 contains 13 residues. V was pared by 7 bases and J by 8 bases, with 8 bases of the junction left unmatched.

CDR3 nucleotides: TGTGCCAGCAGATCAGGGGGGACGGAGACCCAGTACTTC. Amino acid sequence: CASRSGGTETQYF. V usage is TRBV6-1 and J usage is TRBJ2-5; D might be TRBD1 (7 bases). The CDR3 is made up of 13 amino acids. With 6 bases removed from V and 5 bases from J, the gap between germline ends came to 13 bases. Germline V gene data show CDR1 as MNHNS and CDR2 as SASEGT.